The 7 T cell receptor beta chains in this list originate from one sample, sequenced in a study of cytomegalovirus exposure and HLA in healthy donors. The PCR made use of 60 Vbeta and 13 Jbeta primers. Assay used: immunoSEQ multiplex PCR; TCRdb lists only in-frame clones, some missing. The top ten clones hold roughly 17% of a sample with over 50,000 clones, 55% to 75% of them seen once. The sequenced sample was PBMCs. The receptors originated from a man aged 35 to 55 in good health and CMV-seropositive.

The V and J genes are TRBV18 and TRBJ2-7; D possibly corresponds to TRBD2 (6 bases). This CDR3 spans 14 amino acids. Trimming took off 2 bases at V and 5 bases at J, with 13 bases between the two ends. CDR1 KGHSH and CDR2 LQKENI come from the germline V gene. CDR3 bases: TGTGCCAGCTCACCAGGAGTGGGGGGTAACGAGCAGTACTTC. Translation gives CASSPGVGGNEQYF.

The rearrangement links TRBV2 to TRBJ2-5, with 7 bases lining up with TRBD2. Trimming removed 7 bases from V and 4 bases from J; junction bases left unmatched: 9. Germline V gene sequence: CDR1 SNHLY, CDR2 FYNNEI. This CDR3 is built from 14 residues. CDR3 region: CASNPSERGETQYF. The CDR3 nucleotides are TGTGCCAGCAACCCCTCAGAGCGGGGAGAGACCCAGTACTTC.

This rearrangement joins TRBV6-1 to TRBJ1-3, with unresolved D. This CDR3 region has 14 residues. Germline V lookup: CDR1 MNHNS, CDR2 SASEGT. V shed 8 bases and J shed 3 bases, with 14 bases lying between them. CDR3 coding DNA: TGTGCCAGCCCTGGGGAGTTCAATGGAAACACCATATATTTT. Translated, it gives CASPGEFNGNTIYF.

This clone came up many times. The gene calls are TRBV7-9 and TRBJ2-1, with TRBD2 as a possible D gene (6 bases). The CDR3 is 14 residues long. Germline lookup yields CDR1 SEHNR and CDR2 FQNEAQ (reference sequence). The V gene lost 4 bases and the J gene lost 3 bases, with 10 bases spanning the gap. The DNA for the CDR3 is TGTGCCAGCAGCTCACGGACTATCTACAATGAGCAGTTCTTC. Its translation is CASSSRTIYNEQFF.

The V and J genes are TRBV7-8 and TRBJ2-7; D is perhaps TRBD2 (5 bases). Trimming stripped 0 bases from V and 0 bases from J, with 9 bases between. This CDR3 has 15 residues. The germline gives CDR1 SGHVS, CDR2 FQNEAQ. The CDR3 reads CASSLAGLASYEQYF. Written as DNA, the CDR3 is TGTGCCAGCAGCTTAGCAGGGCTAGCCTCCTACGAGCAGTACTTC.

This clone was seen more than once but under ten times. The chain joins TRBV25-1 to TRBJ2-2, with 7 bases identical to TRBD2. The V and J ends lost 6 bases and 6 bases, in that order; junction bases with no gene match: 19. The CDR3 sequence is 18 residues long. Germline V lookup: CDR1 MGHDK, CDR2 SYGVNS. CDR3 coding DNA: TGTGCCAGCAGCCCACATTATCCGATACGGCGGGAGCCCGGGGAGCTGTTTTTT. Translation: CASSPHYPIRREPGELFF.

This clone was seen a handful of times. The rearrangement joins TRBV21-1 to TRBJ2-2; the table gives TRBD1 as D, unverified against the DNA. TRBV21-1 represents a pseudogene. This CDR3 contains 16 residues. Here the CDR3 DNA reads TGTGCCAGCAGCAAAGATCCAAGGGGGCGTACCGGGGAGCTGTTTTTT. Translated: CASSKDPRGRTGELFF.